This T cell receptor beta chain came from a study of T-cell reconstitution after alpha-beta-depleted transplantation in children. Preparing the TCRbeta library involved the use of unique molecular identifiers. TCRdb reprocessed the PCR reads with MiXCR, giving one entry per CDR3 protein. Counted here are approximately 230,000 distinct CDR3 sequences, approximately 24% occurring once; the ten biggest clones make up under 5.5%. This CDR3 comprises 15 residues. The V gene's germline CDR1 is SGHTA and CDR2 FQGNSA. Trimming removed 4 bases from V and 0 bases from J; junction bases left unmatched: 5. This clonotype occurred a few times.

This specimen was PBMCs, mostly from graft donor cells, taken 360 days after TCRalphabeta/CD19-depleted stem cell transplant. The TCR comes from a female patient aged 2-9 years who had a stem cell transplant for congenital amegakaryocytic thrombocytopenia, so the T cells may come from the graft donor. The chain is built from TRBV7-2 and TRBJ1-2; TRBD1 aligns across 7 bases. The CDR3: CASSWGQTPNYGYTF. Here the CDR3 DNA reads TGTGCCAGCAGCTGGGGACAGACACCTAACTATGGCTACACCTTC.